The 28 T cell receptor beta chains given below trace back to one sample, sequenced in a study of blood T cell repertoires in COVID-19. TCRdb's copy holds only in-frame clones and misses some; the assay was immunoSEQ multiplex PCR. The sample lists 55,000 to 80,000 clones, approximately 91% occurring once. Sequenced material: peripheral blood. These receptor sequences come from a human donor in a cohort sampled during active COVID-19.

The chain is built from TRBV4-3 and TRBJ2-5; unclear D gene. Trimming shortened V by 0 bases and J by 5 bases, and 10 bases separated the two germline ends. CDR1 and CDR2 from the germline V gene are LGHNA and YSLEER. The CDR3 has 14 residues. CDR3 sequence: CASSQDRSWETQYF. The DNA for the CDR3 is TGCGCCAGCAGCCAAGATCGGAGTTGGGAGACCCAGTACTTC.

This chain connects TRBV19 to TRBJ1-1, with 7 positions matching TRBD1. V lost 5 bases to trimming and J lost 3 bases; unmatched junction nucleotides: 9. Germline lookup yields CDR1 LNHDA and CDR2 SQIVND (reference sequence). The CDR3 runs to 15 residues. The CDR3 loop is CASSRNRGYYTEAFF. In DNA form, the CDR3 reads TGTGCCAGTAGTCGCAACAGGGGATATTACACTGAAGCTTTCTTT.

The CDR3 DNA sequence: TGTGCCAGCAGTTTAACGACTAGCGGGAGTAATGAGCAGTTCTTC. This gives the protein CASSLTTSGSNEQFF. The rearrangement joins TRBV27 to TRBJ2-1, with 12 bases matching TRBD2. The germline V gene encodes CDR1 MNHEY and CDR2 SMNVEV (reference sequence). The CDR3 consists of 15 residues. After removal of 2 bases from V and 7 bases from J, the junction contained 3 bases not matched to a gene.

Here the CDR3 DNA reads TGTGCCAGCAGCTTAAATGGACTAGCGGGAGTCAATGAGCAGTTCTTC. It encodes CASSLNGLAGVNEQFF. The chain employs TRBV7-3 and TRBJ2-1; 13 nucleotides align to TRBD2. V shed 1 base and J 6 bases; nucleotides not matched to a gene: 3. Per the germline V gene, CDR1 is SGHTA and CDR2 is FQGTGA. The CDR3 sequence is 16 residues long. The full variable domain, its missing parts supplied by reference TRBV7-3 and TRBJ2-1, is GAGVSQTPSNKVTEKGKYVELRCDPISGHTALYWYRQSLGQGPEFLIYFQGTGAADDSGLPNDRFFAVRPEGSVSTLKIQRTERGDSAVYLCASSLNGLAGVNEQFFGPGTRLTVL.

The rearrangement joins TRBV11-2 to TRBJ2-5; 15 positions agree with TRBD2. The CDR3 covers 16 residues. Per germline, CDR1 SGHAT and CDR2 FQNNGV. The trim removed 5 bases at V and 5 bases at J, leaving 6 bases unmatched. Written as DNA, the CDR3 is TGTGCCAGCAGCGGACTAGCGGGAGGGCCATGGGAGACCCAGTACTTC. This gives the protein CASSGLAGGPWETQYF. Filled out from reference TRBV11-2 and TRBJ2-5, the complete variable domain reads EAGVAQSPRYKIIEKRQSVAFWCNPISGHATLYWYQQILGQGPKLLIQFQNNGVVDDSQLPKDRFSAERLKGVDSTLKIQPAKLEDSAVYLCASSGLAGGPWETQYFGPGTRLLVL.

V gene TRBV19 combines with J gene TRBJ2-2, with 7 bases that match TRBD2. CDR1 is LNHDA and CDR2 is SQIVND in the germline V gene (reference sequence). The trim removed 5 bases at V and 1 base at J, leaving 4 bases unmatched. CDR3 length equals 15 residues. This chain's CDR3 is CASSRSGQNTGELFF. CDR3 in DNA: TGTGCCAGTAGTCGTAGCGGGCAGAACACCGGGGAGCTGTTTTTT.

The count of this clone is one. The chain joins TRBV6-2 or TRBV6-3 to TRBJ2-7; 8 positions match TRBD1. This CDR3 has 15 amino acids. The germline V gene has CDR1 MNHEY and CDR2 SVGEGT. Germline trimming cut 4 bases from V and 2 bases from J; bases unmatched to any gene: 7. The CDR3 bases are TGTGCCAGCAGTTTGACAGGGGATGGAGCCTACGAGCAGTACTTC. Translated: CASSLTGDGAYEQYF.

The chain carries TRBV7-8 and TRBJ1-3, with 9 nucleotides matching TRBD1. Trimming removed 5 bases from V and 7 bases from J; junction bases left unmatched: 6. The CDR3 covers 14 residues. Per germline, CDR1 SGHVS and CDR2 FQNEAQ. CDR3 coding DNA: TGTGCCAGCAGCCAATCGACAGGGGGGAACACCATATATTTT. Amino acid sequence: CASSQSTGGNTIYF.

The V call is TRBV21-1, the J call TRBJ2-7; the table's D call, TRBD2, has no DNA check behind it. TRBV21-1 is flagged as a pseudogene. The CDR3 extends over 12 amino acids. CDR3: CASSKEPGGPGF. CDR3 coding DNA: TGTGCCAGCAGCAAAGAACCAGGAGGGCCGGGCTTC.

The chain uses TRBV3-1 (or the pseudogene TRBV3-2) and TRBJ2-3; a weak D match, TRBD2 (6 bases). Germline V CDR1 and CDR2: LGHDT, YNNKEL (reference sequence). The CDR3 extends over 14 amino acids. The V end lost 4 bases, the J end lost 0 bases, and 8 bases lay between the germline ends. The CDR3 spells CASSPGTSTDTQYF. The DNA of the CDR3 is TGTGCCAGCAGCCCGGGGACTAGCACAGATACGCAGTATTTT.

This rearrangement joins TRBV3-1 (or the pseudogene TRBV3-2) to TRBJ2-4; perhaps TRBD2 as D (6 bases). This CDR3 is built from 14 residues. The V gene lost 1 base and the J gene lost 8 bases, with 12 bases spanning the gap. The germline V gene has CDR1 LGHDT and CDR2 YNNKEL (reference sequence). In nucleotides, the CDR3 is TGTGCCAGCAGCCAAGTGGTCGGCGGGGACATTCAGTACTTC. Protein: CASSQVVGGDIQYF.

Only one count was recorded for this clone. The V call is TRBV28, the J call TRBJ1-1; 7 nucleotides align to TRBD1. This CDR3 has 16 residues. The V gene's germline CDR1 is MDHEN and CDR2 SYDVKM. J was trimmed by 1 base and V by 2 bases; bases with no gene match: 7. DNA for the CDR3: TGTGCCAGCAGTTTAACCGGGACAGCTAGGAACACTGAAGCTTTCTTT. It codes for CASSLTGTARNTEAFF.

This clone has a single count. The CDR3 DNA is TGTGCCTCGACCGGGACAGAGGAATACGAGCAGTACTTC. Encoded protein: CASTGTEEYEQYF. The V gene is TRBV6-5, the J gene TRBJ2-7, with 7 bases matching TRBD1. Germline V gene sequence: CDR1 MNHEY, CDR2 SVGAGI. This CDR3 comprises 13 residues. V shed 11 bases and J 4 bases; nucleotides not matched to a gene: 11.

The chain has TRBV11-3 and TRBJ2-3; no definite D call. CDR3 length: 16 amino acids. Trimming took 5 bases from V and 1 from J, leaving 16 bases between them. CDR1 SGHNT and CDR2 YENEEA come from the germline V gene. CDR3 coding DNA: TGTGCCAGCAGCCGCCCTAGGTACCTCGGCACAGATACGCAGTATTTT. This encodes CASSRPRYLGTDTQYF. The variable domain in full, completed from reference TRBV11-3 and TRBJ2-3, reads EAGVVQSPRYKIIEKKQPVAFWCNPISGHNTLYWYLQNLGQGPELLIRYENEEAVDDSQLPKDRFSAERLKGVDSTLKIQPAELGDSAVYLCASSRPRYLGTDTQYFGPGTRLTVL.

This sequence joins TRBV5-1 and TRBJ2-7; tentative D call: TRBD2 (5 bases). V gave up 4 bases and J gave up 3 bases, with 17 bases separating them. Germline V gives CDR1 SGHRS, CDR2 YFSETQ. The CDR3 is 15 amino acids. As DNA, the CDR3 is TGCGCCAGCAGCCTGAGTGGTGCGGGTGTCTACGAGCAGTACTTC. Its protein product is CASSLSGAGVYEQYF. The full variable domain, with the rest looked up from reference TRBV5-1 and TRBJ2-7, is KAGVTQTPRYLIKTRGQQVTLSCSPISGHRSVSWYQQTPGQGLQFLFEYFSETQRNKGNFPGRFSGRQFSNSRSEMNVSTLELGDSALYLCASSLSGAGVYEQYFGPGTRLTVT.

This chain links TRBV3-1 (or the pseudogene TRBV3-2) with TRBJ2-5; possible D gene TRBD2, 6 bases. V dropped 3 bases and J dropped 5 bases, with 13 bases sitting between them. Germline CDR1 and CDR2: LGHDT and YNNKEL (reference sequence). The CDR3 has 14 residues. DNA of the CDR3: TGTGCCAGCAGCCAGAGGGGCGGAGGGGAGACCCAGTACTTC. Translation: CASSQRGGGETQYF.

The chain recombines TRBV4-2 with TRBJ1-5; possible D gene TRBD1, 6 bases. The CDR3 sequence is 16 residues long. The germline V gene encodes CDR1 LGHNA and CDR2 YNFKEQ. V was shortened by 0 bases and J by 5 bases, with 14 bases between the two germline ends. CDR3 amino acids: CASSQDGTGIDQPQHF. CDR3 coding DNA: TGTGCCAGCAGCCAAGATGGTACAGGGATAGATCAGCCCCAGCATTTT.

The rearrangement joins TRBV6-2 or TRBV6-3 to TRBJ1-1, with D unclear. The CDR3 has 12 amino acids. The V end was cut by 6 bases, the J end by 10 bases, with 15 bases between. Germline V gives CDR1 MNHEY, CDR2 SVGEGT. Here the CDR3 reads CASSRTGVGAFF. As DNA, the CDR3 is TGTGCCAGCAGCCGAACCGGGGTAGGAGCTTTCTTT.

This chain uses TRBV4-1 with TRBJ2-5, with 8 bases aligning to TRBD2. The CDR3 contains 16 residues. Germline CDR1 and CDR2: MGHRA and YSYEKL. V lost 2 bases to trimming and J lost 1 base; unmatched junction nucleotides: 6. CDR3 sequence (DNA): TGCGCCAGCAGCCAATCGGGGGGGCGGACCCAAGAGACCCAGTACTTC. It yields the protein CASSQSGGRTQETQYF.

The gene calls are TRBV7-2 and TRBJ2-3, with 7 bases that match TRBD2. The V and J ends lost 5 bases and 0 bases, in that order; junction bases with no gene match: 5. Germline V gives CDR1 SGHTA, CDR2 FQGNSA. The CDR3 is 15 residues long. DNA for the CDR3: TGTGCCAGCAGCAGGCCTAGCGGTAGCACAGATACGCAGTATTTT. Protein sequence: CASSRPSGSTDTQYF.

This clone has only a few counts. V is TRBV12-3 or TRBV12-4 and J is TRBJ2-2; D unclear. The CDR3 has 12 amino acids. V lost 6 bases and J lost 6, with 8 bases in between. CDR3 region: CASRSNAGELFF. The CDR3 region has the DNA TGTGCCAGCAGAAGCAACGCCGGGGAGCTGTTTTTT.

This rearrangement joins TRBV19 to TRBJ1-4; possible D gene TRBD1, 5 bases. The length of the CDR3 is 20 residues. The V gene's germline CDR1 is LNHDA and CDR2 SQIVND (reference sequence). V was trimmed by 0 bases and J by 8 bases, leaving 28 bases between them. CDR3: CASSIDIPRGMTRTWEKLFF. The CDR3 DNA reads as TGTGCCAGTAGTATAGATATCCCTCGGGGGATGACGCGGACCTGGGAAAAACTGTTTTTT. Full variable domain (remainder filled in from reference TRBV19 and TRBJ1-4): DGGITQSPKYLFRKEGQNVTLSCEQNLNHDAMYWYRQDPGQGLRLIYYSQIVNDFQKGDIAEGYSVSREKKESFPLTVTSAQKNPTAFYLCASSIDIPRGMTRTWEKLFFGSGTQLSVL.

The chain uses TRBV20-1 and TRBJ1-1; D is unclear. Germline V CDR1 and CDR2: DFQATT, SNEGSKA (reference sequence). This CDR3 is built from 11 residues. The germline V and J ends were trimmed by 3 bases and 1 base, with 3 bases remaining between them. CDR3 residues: CSASKNTEAFF. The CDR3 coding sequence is TGCAGTGCTAGCAAGAACACTGAAGCTTTCTTT.

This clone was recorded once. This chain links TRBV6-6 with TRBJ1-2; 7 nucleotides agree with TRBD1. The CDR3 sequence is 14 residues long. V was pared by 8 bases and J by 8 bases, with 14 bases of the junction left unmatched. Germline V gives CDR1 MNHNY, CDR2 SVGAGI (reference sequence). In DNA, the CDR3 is TGTGCCAGCCAGGCCGAAGGGGGCGCAGGGGGCTACACCTTC. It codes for CASQAEGGAGGYTF.

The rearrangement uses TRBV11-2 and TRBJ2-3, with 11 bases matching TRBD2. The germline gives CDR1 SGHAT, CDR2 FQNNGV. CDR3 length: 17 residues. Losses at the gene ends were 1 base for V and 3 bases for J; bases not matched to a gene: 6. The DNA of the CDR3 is TGTGCCAGCAGCTTAGTGGTGACTAGCGGGAAGACAGATACGCAGTATTTT. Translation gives CASSLVVTSGKTDTQYF.

CDR3 sequence reads: CASSRLWAGDAYNEQFF. The CDR3 coding sequence is TGTGCCAGCAGCCGACTCTGGGCGGGAGACGCCTACAATGAGCAGTTCTTC. V usage is TRBV3-1 (or the pseudogene TRBV3-2) and J usage is TRBJ2-1, with 7 bases lining up with TRBD2. This CDR3 has 17 residues. The germline gives CDR1 LGHDT, CDR2 YNNKEL (reference sequence). The V and J ends lost 4 bases and 2 bases, in that order; junction bases with no gene match: 11.

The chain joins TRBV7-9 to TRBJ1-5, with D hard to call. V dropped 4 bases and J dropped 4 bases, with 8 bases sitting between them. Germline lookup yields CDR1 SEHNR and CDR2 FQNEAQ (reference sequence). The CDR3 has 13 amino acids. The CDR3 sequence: CASSSAGNQPQHF. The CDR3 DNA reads TGTGCCAGCAGCTCTGCAGGTAATCAGCCCCAGCATTTT.

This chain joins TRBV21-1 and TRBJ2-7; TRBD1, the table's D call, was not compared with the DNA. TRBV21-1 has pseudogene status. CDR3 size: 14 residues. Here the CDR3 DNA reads TGTGCCAGCCCAACCTGGACAGCTACCTACGAGCAGTACTTC. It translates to CASPTWTATYEQYF.